This passage covers 4 T cell receptor beta chains from one sample sequenced in a study of shared clonotypes between healthy human individuals. Here immunoSEQ multiplex PCR was the method, and the copy in TCRdb shows in-frame clones only, minus some. Of roughly 1,800,000 clones listed, less than 95% are singletons. Cells designated naive CD8 were CD45RO-negative and were positively selected for CCR7, with terminally differentiated effector memory CD45RA+ cells excluded. The sequencing input was naive CD8+ T cells sorted from blood. Every receptor here comes from a man between 18 and 29 years old in good health.

This rearrangement joins TRBV7-2 to TRBJ2-7, with 11 bases that match TRBD2. The germline gives CDR1 SGHTA, CDR2 FQGNSA. Trimming took 5 bases from V and 0 from J; bases not matched to a gene: 6. This CDR3 comprises 16 residues. The CDR3 nucleotides read TGTGCCAGCAGCATGGAAGGACTAGCGGGCTCCTACGAGCAGTACTTC. As protein: CASSMEGLAGSYEQYF. Full variable domain (missing parts from reference TRBV7-2 and TRBJ2-7): GAGVSQSPSNKVTEKGKDVELRCDPISGHTALYWYRQSLGQGLEFLIYFQGNSAPDKSGLPSDRFSAERTGGSVSTLTIQRTQQEDSAVYLCASSMEGLAGSYEQYFGPGTRLTVT.

The chain links TRBV27 to TRBJ1-2; D gene unclear. The CDR3 is made up of 14 amino acids. Deletions cut 2 bases from V and 3 bases from J, with 10 bases between. In germline, CDR1 is MNHEY, CDR2 SMNVEV (reference sequence). The DNA of the CDR3 is TGTGCCAGCAGTTTAAGCGGGCAAGACTATGGCTACACCTTC. Protein product: CASSLSGQDYGYTF.

This chain links TRBV30 with TRBJ2-5, with TRBD2 as a possible D gene (6 bases). V was clipped by 3 bases and J by 3 bases, with 11 bases between them. This CDR3 comprises 13 residues. Germline values: CDR1 GTSNPN, CDR2 SVGIG (reference sequence). The CDR3 spells CAWSGSGEETQYF. The CDR3 coding sequence is TGTGCCTGGAGCGGGTCGGGGGAAGAGACCCAGTACTTC.

The chain joins TRBV25-1 to TRBJ2-6, with unresolved D. Germline assignment: CDR1 MGHDK and CDR2 SYGVNS. The CDR3 contains 14 residues. V was shortened by 3 bases and J by 0 bases, with 3 bases between the two germline ends. In nucleotides, the CDR3 is TGTGCCAGCAGTGATTTCTCTGGGGCCAACGTCCTGACTTTC. It specifies CASSDFSGANVLTF.